This TCR beta chain is drawn from a study of OX40 agonist ivuxolimab in advanced cancers. General study points: Fewer expanded clones were found on average in CD4+ than in CD8+ T cells.

This CDR3 region has 16 residues. V trimming: 4 bases; J trimming: 2 bases; junction bases outside the gene matches: 5. In germline, CDR1 is SGHDT, CDR2 YYEEEE. As concerns this clone: No antigen is known for it.

Produced via immunoSEQ multiplex PCR; TCRdb's table is partial and in-frame only. Altogether around 150,000 clones are present, 85% to 95% being singletons, with the ten largest covering 0.31%. This TCR was sampled from an adult with an advanced solid tumor such as melanoma, head and neck, liver or kidney cancer. The V and J genes are TRBV5-6 and TRBJ2-1; TRBD2 agrees at 11 bases. Sequenced material: CD4+ or CD8+ T cells sorted from blood, taken in a trial of the OX40 agonist ivuxolimab. The CDR3 coding sequence is TGTGCCAGCAGCCCTGGGACTAGCGGAACCTACAATGAGCAGTTCTTC. Protein sequence: CASSPGTSGTYNEQFF.